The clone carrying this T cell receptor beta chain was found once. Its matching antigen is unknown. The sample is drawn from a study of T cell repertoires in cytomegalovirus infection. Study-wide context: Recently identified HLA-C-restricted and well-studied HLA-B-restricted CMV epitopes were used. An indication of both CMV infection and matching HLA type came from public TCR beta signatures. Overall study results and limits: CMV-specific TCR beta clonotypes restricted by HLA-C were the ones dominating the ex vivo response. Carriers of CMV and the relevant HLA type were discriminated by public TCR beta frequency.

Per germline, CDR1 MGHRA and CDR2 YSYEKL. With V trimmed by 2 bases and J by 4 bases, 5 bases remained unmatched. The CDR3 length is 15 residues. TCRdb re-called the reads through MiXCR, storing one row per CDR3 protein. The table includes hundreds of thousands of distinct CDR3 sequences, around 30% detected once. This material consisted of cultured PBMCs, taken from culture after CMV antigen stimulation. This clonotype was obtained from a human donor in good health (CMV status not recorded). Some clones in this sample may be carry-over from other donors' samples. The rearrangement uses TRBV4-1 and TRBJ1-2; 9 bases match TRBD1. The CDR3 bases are TGCGCCAGCAGCCAAATCGGGACAGGGCCCTATGGCTACACCTTC. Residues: CASSQIGTGPYGYTF.